A selection of T cell receptor beta chains follows, all from one sample in a study of cytomegalovirus exposure and HLA in healthy donors. Clones were read by immunoSEQ multiplex PCR, and TCRdb kept only the in-frame ones, dropping some. The profile shows about 150,000 clones, about 74% of them singletons. Sequences were obtained from PBMCs. The receptors were sampled from a man aged 18-30 years in good health and CMV-seropositive. CDR3s include the opening cysteine and the closing phenylalanine or tryptophan. The D gene is left open where the match is weak. Where a row states a size, it is once, few, many or the class of an expanded clone; other rows omit it.

clone_size: NA; d_call: NA; j_call: TRBJ1-2; v_call: TRBV30; cdr3_aa: CASSGGYTF; cdr3_nt: TGTGCCTCATCAGGGGGCTACACCTTC
clone_size: NA; d_call: NA; j_call: TRBJ1-1; v_call: TRBV7-9; cdr3_aa: CASSPRREAFF; cdr3_nt: TGTGCCAGCAGCCCCCGTAGAGAAGCTTTCTTT
clone_size: NA; d_call: NA; j_call: TRBJ1-2; v_call: TRBV10-3; cdr3_aa: CAISDRGQNYGYTF; cdr3_nt: TGTGCCATCAGTGACAGGGGTCAAAACTATGGCTACACCTTC
clone_size: NA; d_call: NA; j_call: TRBJ2-7; v_call: TRBV10-1; cdr3_aa: CASSDELTGSYEQYF; cdr3_nt: TGCGCCAGCAGTGATGAACTGACGGGCTCCTACGAGCAGTACTTC
clone_size: NA; d_call: NA; j_call: TRBJ2-7; v_call: TRBV6-6; cdr3_aa: CASSPRGQGFFEQYF; cdr3_nt: TGTGCCAGCAGCCCCCGTGGGCAGGGATTCTTCGAGCAGTACTTC
clone_size: NA; d_call: NA; j_call: TRBJ2-4; v_call: TRBV4-3; cdr3_aa: CASSQDLLAKNIQYF; cdr3_nt: TGCGCCAGCAGCCAAGATCTCCTAGCCAAAAACATTCAGTACTTC
clone_size: NA; d_call: NA; j_call: TRBJ2-3; v_call: TRBV5-4; cdr3_aa: CASSLGGRDTQYF; cdr3_nt: TGTGCCAGCAGCTTGGGCGGGCGGGATACGCAGTATTTT
clone_size: NA; d_call: NA; j_call: TRBJ1-1; v_call: TRBV5-5; cdr3_aa: CASSLGWRRGTEAFF; cdr3_nt: TGTGCCAGCAGCTTGGGGTGGCGTCGGGGAACTGAAGCTTTCTTT
clone_size: few; d_call: TRBD2; j_call: TRBJ2-3; v_call: TRBV6-4; cdr3_aa: CASSVLAGGLNTDTQYF; cdr3_nt: TGTGCCAGCAGTGTACTAGCGGGAGGGCTCAACACAGATACGCAGTATTTT
clone_size: NA; d_call: NA; j_call: TRBJ1-2; v_call: TRBV5-1; cdr3_aa: CASSLTGITNYGYTF; cdr3_nt: TGCGCCAGCAGCTTGACAGGGATTACTAACTATGGCTACACCTTC
clone_size: NA; d_call: NA; j_call: TRBJ1-1; v_call: TRBV5-1; cdr3_aa: CASSSRQHNMNTEAFF; cdr3_nt: TGCGCCAGCAGCTCTCGACAGCACAACATGAACACTGAAGCTTTCTTT